This record looks at one T cell receptor beta chain sequence and its context. Profiled with immunoSEQ multiplex PCR; TCRdb holds only in-frame clones, not every one. The table lists some 70,000 clones, over 85% of them singletons. The data belong to a study of T cell changes during pregnancy in multiple sclerosis. The trim removed 3 bases at V and 5 bases at J, leaving 6 bases unmatched. CDR3 size: 14 residues. The V gene's germline CDR1 is SQVTM and CDR2 ANQGSEA. This specimen consisted of peripheral blood, obtained after pregnancy. The J gene is TRBJ2-1, the V gene TRBV29-1, with 8 bases fitting TRBD1. This receptor was obtained from a female donor in good health, enrolled as a control in a pregnancy study. As DNA, the CDR3 is TGCAGCGTTGACGGCAGGGGGCACAACAATGAGCAGTTCTTC. Translation: CSVDGRGHNNEQFF.